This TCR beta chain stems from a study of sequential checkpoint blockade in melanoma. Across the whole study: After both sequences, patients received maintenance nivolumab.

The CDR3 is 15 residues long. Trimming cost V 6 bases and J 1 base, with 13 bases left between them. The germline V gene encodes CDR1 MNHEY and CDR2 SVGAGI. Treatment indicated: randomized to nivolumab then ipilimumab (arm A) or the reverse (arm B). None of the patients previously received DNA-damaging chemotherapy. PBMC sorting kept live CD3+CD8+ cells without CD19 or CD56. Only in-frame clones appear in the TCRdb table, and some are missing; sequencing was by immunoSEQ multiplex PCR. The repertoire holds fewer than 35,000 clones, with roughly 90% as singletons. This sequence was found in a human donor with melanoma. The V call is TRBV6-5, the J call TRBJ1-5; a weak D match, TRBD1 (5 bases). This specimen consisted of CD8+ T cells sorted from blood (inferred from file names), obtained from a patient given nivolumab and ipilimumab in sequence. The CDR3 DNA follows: TGTGCCAGCAGCTCCGACAGCCTAAGCAATCAGCCCCAGCATTTT. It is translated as CASSSDSLSNQPQHF.